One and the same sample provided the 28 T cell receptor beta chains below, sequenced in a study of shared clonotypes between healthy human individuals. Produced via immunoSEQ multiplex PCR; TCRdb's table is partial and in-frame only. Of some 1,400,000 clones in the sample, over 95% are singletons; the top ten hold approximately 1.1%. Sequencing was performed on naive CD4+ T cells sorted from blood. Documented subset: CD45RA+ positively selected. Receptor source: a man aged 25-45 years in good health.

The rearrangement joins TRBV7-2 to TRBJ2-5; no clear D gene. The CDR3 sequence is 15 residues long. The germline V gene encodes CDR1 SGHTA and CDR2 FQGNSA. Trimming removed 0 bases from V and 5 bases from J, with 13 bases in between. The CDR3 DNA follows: TGTGCCAGCAGCTTAGCGTCCCTACTGGGGGAGACCCAGTACTTC. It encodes CASSLASLLGETQYF. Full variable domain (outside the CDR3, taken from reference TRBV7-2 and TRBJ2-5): GAGVSQSPSNKVTEKGKDVELRCDPISGHTALYWYRQSLGQGLEFLIYFQGNSAPDKSGLPSDRFSAERTGGSVSTLTIQRTQQEDSAVYLCASSLASLLGETQYFGPGTRLLVL.

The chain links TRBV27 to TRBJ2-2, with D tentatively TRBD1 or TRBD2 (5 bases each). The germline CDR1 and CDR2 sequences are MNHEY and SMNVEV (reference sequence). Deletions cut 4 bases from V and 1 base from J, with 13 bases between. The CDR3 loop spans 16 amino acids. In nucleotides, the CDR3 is TGTGCCAGCAGTTCCCCTCGGGACCAGAACACCGGGGAGCTGTTTTTT. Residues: CASSSPRDQNTGELFF.

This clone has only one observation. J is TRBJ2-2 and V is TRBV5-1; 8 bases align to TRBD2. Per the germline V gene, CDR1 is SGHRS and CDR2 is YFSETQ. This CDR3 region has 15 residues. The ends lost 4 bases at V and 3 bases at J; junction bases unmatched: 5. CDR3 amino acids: CASSQVAGHTGELFF. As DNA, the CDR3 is TGCGCCAGCAGCCAGGTAGCGGGACACACCGGGGAGCTGTTTTTT.

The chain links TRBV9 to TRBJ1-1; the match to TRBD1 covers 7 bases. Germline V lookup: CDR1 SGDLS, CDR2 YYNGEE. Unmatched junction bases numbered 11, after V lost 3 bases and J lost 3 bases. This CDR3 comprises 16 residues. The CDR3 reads CASSASGTDWDTEAFF. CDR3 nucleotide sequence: TGTGCCAGCAGCGCCAGCGGGACAGATTGGGACACTGAAGCTTTCTTT.

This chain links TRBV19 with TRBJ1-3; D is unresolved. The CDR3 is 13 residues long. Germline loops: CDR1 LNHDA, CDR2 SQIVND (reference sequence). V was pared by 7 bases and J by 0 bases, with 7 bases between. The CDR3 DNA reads TGTGCCAGTAAAGACCGCTCTGGAAACACCATATATTTT. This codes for CASKDRSGNTIYF.

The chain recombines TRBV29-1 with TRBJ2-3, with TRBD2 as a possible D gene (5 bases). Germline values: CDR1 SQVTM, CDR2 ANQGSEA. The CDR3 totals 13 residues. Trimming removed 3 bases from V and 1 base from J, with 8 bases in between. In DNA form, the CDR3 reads TGCAGCGTTGAGTATAGCGGCACAGATACGCAGTATTTT. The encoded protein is CSVEYSGTDTQYF.

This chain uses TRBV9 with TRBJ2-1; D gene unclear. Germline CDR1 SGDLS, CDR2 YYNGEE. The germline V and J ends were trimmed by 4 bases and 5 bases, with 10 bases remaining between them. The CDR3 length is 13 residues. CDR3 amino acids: CASSRTFNNEQFF. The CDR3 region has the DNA TGTGCCAGCAGCCGGACGTTCAACAATGAGCAGTTCTTC.

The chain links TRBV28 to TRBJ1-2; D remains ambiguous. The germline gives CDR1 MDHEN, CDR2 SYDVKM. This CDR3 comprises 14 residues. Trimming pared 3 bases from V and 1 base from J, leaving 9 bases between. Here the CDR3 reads CASSFGHRNYGYTF. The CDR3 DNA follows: TGTGCCAGCAGTTTTGGGCACCGTAACTATGGCTACACCTTC.

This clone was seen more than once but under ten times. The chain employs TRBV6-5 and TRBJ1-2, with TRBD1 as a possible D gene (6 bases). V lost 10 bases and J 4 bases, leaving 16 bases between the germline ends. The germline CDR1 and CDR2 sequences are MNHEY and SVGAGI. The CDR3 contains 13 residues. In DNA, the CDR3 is TGTGCCACACTGGGGGCGGCGGGCTATGGCTACACCTTC. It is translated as CATLGAAGYGYTF.

CDR3 coding DNA: TGTGCCAGCAGCTTTACGGGGGCCTCCGGGGAGCTGTTTTTT. Amino acid sequence: CASSFTGASGELFF. The V gene is TRBV7-8, the J gene TRBJ2-2, with D perhaps being TRBD1 or TRBD2 (6 bases each). Per germline, CDR1 SGHVS and CDR2 FQNEAQ. The CDR3 is 14 amino acids. V lost 3 bases to trimming and J lost 6 bases, with 11 bases between them.

DNA of the CDR3: TGTGCCTCCAGTGGGCTAGCGGGGGGTAGTTCCTACAATGAGCAGTTCTTC. Its translation is CASSGLAGGSSYNEQFF. The chain uses TRBV6-1 and TRBJ2-1; 11 bases align to TRBD2. The CDR3 is 17 residues long. Germline-derived CDR1 and CDR2 are MNHNS and SASEGT. V gave up 11 bases and J gave up 1 base; unmatched junction bases: 13.

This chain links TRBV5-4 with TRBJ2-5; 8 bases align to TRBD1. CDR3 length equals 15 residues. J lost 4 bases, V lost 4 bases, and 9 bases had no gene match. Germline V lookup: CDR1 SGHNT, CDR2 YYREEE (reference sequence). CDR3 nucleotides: TGTGCCAGCAGCGCGACGACAGGGGTTGGAGAGACCCAGTACTTC. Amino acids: CASSATTGVGETQYF.

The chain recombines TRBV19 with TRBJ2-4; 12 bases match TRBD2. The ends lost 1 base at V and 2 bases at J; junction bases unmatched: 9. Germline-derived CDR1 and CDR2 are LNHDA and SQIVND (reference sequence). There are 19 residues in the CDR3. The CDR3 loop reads CASSIATSGRLRTKNIQYF. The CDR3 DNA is TGTGCCAGTAGTATAGCGACTAGCGGGAGACTTAGAACCAAAAACATTCAGTACTTC. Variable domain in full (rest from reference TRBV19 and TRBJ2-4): DGGITQSPKYLFRKEGQNVTLSCEQNLNHDAMYWYRQDPGQGLRLIYYSQIVNDFQKGDIAEGYSVSREKKESFPLTVTSAQKNPTAFYLCASSIATSGRLRTKNIQYFGAGTRLSVL.

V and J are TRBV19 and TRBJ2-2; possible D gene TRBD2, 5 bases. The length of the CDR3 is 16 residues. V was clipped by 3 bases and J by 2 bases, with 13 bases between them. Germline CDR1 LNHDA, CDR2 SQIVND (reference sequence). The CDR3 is CASSIGLLTNTGELFF. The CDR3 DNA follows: TGTGCCAGTAGTATTGGACTTCTTACAAACACCGGGGAGCTGTTTTTT.

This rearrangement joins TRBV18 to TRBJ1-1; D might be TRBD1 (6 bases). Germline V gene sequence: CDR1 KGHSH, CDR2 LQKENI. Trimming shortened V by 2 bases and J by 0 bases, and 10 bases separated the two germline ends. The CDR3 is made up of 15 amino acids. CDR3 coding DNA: TGTGCCAGCTCACCAGTTACAGGGATGAACACTGAAGCTTTCTTT. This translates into CASSPVTGMNTEAFF.

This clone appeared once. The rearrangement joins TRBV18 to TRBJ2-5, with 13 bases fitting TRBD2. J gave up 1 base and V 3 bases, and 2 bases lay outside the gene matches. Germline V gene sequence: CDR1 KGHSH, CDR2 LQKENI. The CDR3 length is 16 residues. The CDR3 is CASSPRTSGSQETQYF. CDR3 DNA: TGTGCCAGCTCACCCAGGACTAGCGGGAGCCAAGAGACCCAGTACTTC.

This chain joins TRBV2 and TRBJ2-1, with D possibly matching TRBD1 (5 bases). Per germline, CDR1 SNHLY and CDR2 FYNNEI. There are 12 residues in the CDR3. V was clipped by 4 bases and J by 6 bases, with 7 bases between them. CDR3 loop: CASSGQGNEQFF. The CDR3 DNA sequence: TGTGCCAGCAGTGGTCAGGGCAATGAGCAGTTCTTC. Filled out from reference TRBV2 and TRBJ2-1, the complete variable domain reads EPEVTQTPSHQVTQMGQEVILRCVPISNHLYFYWYRQILGQKVEFLVSFYNNEISEKSEIFDDQFSVERPDGSNFTLKIRSTKLEDSAMYFCASSGQGNEQFFGPGTRLTVL.

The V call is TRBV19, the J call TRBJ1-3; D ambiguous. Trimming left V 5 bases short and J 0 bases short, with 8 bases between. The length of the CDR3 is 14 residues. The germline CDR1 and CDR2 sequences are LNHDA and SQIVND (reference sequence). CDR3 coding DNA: TGTGCCAGTAGTCCGACCCGCTCTGGAAACACCATATATTTT. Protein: CASSPTRSGNTIYF.

The CDR3 region is CASSIRIGDTQYF. In nucleotides, the CDR3 is TGTGCCAGTAGTATAAGAATCGGAGATACGCAGTATTTT. The chain is built from TRBV19 and TRBJ2-3; D gene uncertain. V lost 2 bases, J lost 5 bases, and 8 bases lay in between. The germline V gene encodes CDR1 LNHDA and CDR2 SQIVND (reference sequence). The CDR3 runs to 13 residues.

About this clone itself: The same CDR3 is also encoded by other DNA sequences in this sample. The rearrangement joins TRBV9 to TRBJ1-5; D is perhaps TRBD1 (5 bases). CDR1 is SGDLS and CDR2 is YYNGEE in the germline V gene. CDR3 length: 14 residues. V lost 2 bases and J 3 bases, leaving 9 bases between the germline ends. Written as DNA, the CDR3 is TGTGCCAGCAGCGTCGGGGGGGACAATCAGCCCCAGCATTTT. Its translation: CASSVGGDNQPQHF.

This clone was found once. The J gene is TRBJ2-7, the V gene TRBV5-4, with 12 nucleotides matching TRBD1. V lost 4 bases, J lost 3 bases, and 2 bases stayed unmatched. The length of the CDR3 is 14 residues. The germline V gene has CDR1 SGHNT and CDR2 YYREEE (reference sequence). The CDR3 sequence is CASSGDRGLYEQYF. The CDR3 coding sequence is TGTGCCAGCAGCGGGGACAGGGGGCTCTACGAGCAGTACTTC.

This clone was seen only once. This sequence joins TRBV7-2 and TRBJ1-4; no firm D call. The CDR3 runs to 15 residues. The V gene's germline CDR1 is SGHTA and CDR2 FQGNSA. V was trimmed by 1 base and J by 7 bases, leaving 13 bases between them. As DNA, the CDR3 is TGTGCCAGCAGCTTAGTTTCGGGAGTAGGTGAAAAACTGTTTTTT. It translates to CASSLVSGVGEKLFF.

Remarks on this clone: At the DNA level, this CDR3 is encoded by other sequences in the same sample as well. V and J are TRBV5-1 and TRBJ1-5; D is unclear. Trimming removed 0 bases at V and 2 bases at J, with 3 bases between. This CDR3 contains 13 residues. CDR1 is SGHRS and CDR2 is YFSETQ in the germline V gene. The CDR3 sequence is CASSLVGNQPQHF. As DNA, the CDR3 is TGCGCCAGCAGCTTGGTCGGCAATCAGCCCCAGCATTTT.

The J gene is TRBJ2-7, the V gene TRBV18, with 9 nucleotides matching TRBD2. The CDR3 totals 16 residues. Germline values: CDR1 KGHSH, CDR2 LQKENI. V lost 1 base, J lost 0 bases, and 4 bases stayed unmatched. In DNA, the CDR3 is TGTGCCAGCTCACCACTAGCGGGAGTTAGCTCCTACGAGCAGTACTTC. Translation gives CASSPLAGVSSYEQYF.

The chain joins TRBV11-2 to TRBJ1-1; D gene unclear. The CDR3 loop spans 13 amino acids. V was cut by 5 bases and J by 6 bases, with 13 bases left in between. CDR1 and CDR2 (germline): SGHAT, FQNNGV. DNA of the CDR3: TGTGCCAGCAGCCGAAGGTGGACGGCTGAAGCTTTCTTT. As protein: CASSRRWTAEAFF.

In DNA form, the CDR3 reads TGTGCCAGCAGCAAAATAAGACAGCCCCAGCATTTT. Translation gives CASSKIRQPQHF. This sequence joins TRBV21-1 and TRBJ1-5. TRBV21-1 represents a pseudogene. The CDR3 sequence is 12 residues long.

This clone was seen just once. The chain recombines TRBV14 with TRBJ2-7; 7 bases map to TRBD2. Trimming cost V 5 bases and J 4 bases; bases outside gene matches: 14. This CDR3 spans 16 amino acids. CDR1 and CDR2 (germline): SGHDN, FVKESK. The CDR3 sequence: CASSTLRGGGSYEQYF. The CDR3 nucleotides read TGTGCCAGCAGCACGCTGCGTGGCGGGGGTTCTTACGAGCAGTACTTC.

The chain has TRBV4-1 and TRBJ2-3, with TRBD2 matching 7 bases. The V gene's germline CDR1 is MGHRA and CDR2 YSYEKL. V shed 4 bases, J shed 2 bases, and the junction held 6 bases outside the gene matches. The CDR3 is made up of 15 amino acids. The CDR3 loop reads CASSPGGFFTDTQYF. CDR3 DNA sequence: TGCGCCAGCAGCCCGGGGGGATTTTTCACAGATACGCAGTATTTT.